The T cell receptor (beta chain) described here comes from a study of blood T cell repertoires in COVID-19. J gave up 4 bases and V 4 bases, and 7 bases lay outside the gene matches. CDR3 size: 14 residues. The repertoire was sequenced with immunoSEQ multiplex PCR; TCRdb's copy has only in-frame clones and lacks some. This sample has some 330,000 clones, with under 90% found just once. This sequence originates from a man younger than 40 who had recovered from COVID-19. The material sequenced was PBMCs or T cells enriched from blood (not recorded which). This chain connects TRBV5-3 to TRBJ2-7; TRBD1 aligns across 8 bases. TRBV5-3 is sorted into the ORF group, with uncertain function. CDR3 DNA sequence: TGTGCCAGAAGCGTGGACAGGGCATGGTACGAGCAGTACTTC. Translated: CARSVDRAWYEQYF.